The 20 T cell receptor beta chains listed next were all sequenced from one sample in a study of T-cell reconstitution after alpha-beta-depleted transplantation in children. This sample's TCRbeta library carried unique molecular identifier barcodes. TCRdb re-called the PCR reads with MiXCR, one entry per CDR3 protein. The sample lists approximately 800,000 distinct CDR3 sequences, approximately 15% occurring once. The sample in question was PBMCs, mostly from graft donor cells, obtained 360 days after TCRalphabeta/CD19-depleted stem cell transplant. The source is a male patient younger than 18 who had a stem cell transplant for acute lymphoblastic leukemia, so the T cells may come from the graft donor.

This clonotype was recorded at least ten times. The V gene is TRBV7-9, the J gene TRBJ1-1, with D possibly being TRBD1 (6 bases). With 1 base removed from V and 7 bases from J, the gap between germline ends came to 16 bases. The CDR3 consists of 15 residues. Germline V gene lookup returns CDR1 SEHNR and CDR2 FQNEAQ (reference sequence). Here the CDR3 reads CASSLDWIRGLEAFF. In nucleotides, the CDR3 is TGTGCCAGCAGCTTAGACTGGATACGGGGGCTTGAAGCTTTCTTT. Full variable domain (outside the CDR3, taken from reference TRBV7-9 and TRBJ1-1): DTGVSQNPRHKITKRGQNVTFRCDPISEHNRLYWYRQTLGQGPEFLTYFQNEAQLEKSRLLSDRFSAERPKGSFSTLEIQRTEQGDSAMYLCASSLDWIRGLEAFFGQGTRLTVV.

This clonotype has only a few counts. The chain combines TRBV2 with TRBJ2-2, with D possibly matching TRBD1 (6 bases). V was trimmed by 5 bases and J by 2 bases, leaving 12 bases between them. The CDR3 spans 15 residues. Germline CDR1 and CDR2: SNHLY and FYNNEI. The CDR3: CASSFTGINTGELFF. The CDR3 DNA is TGTGCCAGCAGTTTCACAGGGATCAACACCGGGGAGCTGTTTTTT.

The chain carries TRBV12-3 or TRBV12-4 and TRBJ2-2, with a possible D match to TRBD2 (6 bases). The V gene lost 3 bases and the J gene lost 2 bases, with 19 bases spanning the gap. This CDR3 spans 18 amino acids. CDR3 nucleotide sequence: TGTGCCAGCAGTTTCCGACAAATAGCGGTCGGTAACACCGGGGAGCTGTTTTTT. Amino acid sequence: CASSFRQIAVGNTGELFF.

This clonotype has only a few counts. The V gene is TRBV12-3 or TRBV12-4, the J gene TRBJ2-3; no firm D call. The CDR3 covers 15 residues. The germline V and J ends were trimmed by 1 base and 2 bases, with 10 bases remaining between them. The CDR3 DNA sequence: TGTGCCAGCAGTTTAGTCGTCCGAAACACAGATACGCAGTATTTT. This gives the protein CASSLVVRNTDTQYF.

The chain recombines TRBV10-3 with TRBJ2-5, with 13 bases aligning to TRBD2. CDR1 and CDR2 (germline): ENHRY, SYGVKD. V shed 5 bases and J 5 bases; nucleotides not matched to a gene: 17. The CDR3 totals 19 residues. CDR3 region: CAISFGQGMGLAGRETQYF. The CDR3 DNA is TGTGCCATCAGTTTCGGTCAGGGGATGGGACTAGCGGGACGGGAGACCCAGTACTTC.

The chain carries TRBV6-4 and TRBJ2-5; 8 nucleotides align to TRBD2. This CDR3 has 15 amino acids. Germline V gene sequence: CDR1 MRHNA, CDR2 SNTAGT. The V gene end was trimmed by 4 bases and the J gene end by 5 bases; junction bases not matched to a gene: 9. The DNA of the CDR3 is TGTGCCAGCAGTGGCGGGGGGCACGATCAGGAGACCCAGTACTTC. This gives the protein CASSGGGHDQETQYF.

J is TRBJ2-1 and V is TRBV12-3 or TRBV12-4; 7 nucleotides match TRBD2. V shed 4 bases and J 2 bases; nucleotides not matched to a gene: 5. CDR3 length: 15 amino acids. The CDR3 DNA sequence: TGTGCCAGCAGTTCGGCCGGACTAGCCTACAATGAGCAGTTCTTC. Protein sequence: CASSSAGLAYNEQFF.

The chain carries TRBV18 and TRBJ2-1; 10 nucleotides match TRBD1. The CDR3 is 16 residues long. V was clipped by 1 base and J by 7 bases; unmatched bases: 7. Germline V gene sequence: CDR1 KGHSH, CDR2 LQKENI. CDR3 in amino acids: CASSPRDRGSGNEQFF. Here the CDR3 DNA reads TGTGCCAGCTCACCACGGGACAGGGGTTCGGGGAATGAGCAGTTCTTC.

This clonotype was seen a handful of times. This chain uses TRBV9 with TRBJ2-6, with a possible D match to TRBD1 (6 bases). The CDR3 runs to 16 residues. Trimming removed 4 bases from V and 2 bases from J, with 13 bases in between. Germline V gene lookup returns CDR1 SGDLS and CDR2 YYNGEE. CDR3 in amino acids: CASSSRGGPGANVLTF. CDR3 DNA: TGTGCCAGCAGCTCCAGGGGCGGGCCTGGGGCCAACGTCCTGACTTTC.

The chain is built from TRBV5-1 and TRBJ2-1; 12 bases line up with TRBD2. The V and J ends lost 0 bases and 5 bases, in that order; junction bases with no gene match: 12. The CDR3 is 19 amino acids. Germline loops: CDR1 SGHRS, CDR2 YFSETQ. The CDR3 DNA is TGCGCCAGCAGCTTGGGATCCCTAGCGGGAGGGCCGAGGAACAATGAGCAGTTCTTC. It codes for CASSLGSLAGGPRNNEQFF.

This clonotype was counted only a few times. The V and J genes are TRBV12-3 or TRBV12-4 and TRBJ2-7; 9 bases line up with TRBD1. V gave up 4 bases and J gave up 0 bases; unmatched junction bases: 4. This CDR3 spans 15 amino acids. CDR3 sequence: CASSWRQGGSYEQYF. CDR3 bases: TGTGCCAGCAGTTGGCGACAGGGGGGCTCCTACGAGCAGTACTTC.

This clonotype was seen ten or more times. The CDR3 sequence is CASSPRDLGTDTQYF. DNA of the CDR3: TGTGCCAGCAGCCCCAGAGACTTAGGAACAGATACGCAGTATTTT. The V and J genes are TRBV12-3 or TRBV12-4 and TRBJ2-3; D not resolved. The CDR3 has 15 residues. Trimming removed 6 bases from V and 3 bases from J, with 16 bases in between.

The chain uses TRBV20-1 and TRBJ2-3, with D perhaps TRBD1 (6 bases). V lost 0 bases and J lost 2, with 15 bases in between. The V gene's germline CDR1 is DFQATT and CDR2 SNEGSKA (reference sequence). This CDR3 contains 16 residues. The CDR3 loop is CSARDPGHRVTDTQYF. CDR3 coding DNA: TGCAGTGCTAGAGATCCGGGACACCGTGTCACAGATACGCAGTATTTT.

This clonotype was counted between two and nine times. The chain is built from TRBV20-1 and TRBJ2-7; D possibly corresponds to TRBD2 (6 bases). The V gene's germline CDR1 is DFQATT and CDR2 SNEGSKA (reference sequence). The length of the CDR3 is 16 residues. V lost 0 bases, J lost 1 base, and 16 bases lay in between. The CDR3, as DNA: TGCAGTGCTAGAGATCATATGCGGGATTTTTCCTACGAGCAGTACTTC. Translating it yields CSARDHMRDFSYEQYF.

This clonotype was observed many times. V is TRBV4-1 and J is TRBJ1-3; the D gene is possibly TRBD1 (6 bases). Looked up from germline, CDR1 is MGHRA and CDR2 is YSYEKL. The CDR3 totals 16 residues. V lost 3 bases and J 4 bases, leaving 16 bases between the germline ends. In DNA form, the CDR3 reads TGCGCCAGCAGCCACCCCTGGACAGCCATGGGAAACACCATATATTTT. It is translated as CASSHPWTAMGNTIYF.

This sequence joins TRBV2 and TRBJ2-5; TRBD1 is a possible D gene (6 bases). The V end was cut by 4 bases, the J end by 1 base, with 19 bases between. Germline CDR1 SNHLY, CDR2 FYNNEI. The CDR3 contains 17 residues. The DNA of the CDR3 is TGTGCCAGCAGTGTCCACAGGGCTACCGGGGTCCAAGAGACCCAGTACTTC. It is translated as CASSVHRATGVQETQYF.

This clonotype came up a few times. The V and J genes are TRBV2 and TRBJ2-5, with 10 nucleotides matching TRBD2. This CDR3 contains 16 residues. Germline CDR1 is SNHLY and CDR2 is FYNNEI. V shed 10 bases, J shed 5 bases, and the junction held 16 bases outside the gene matches. This CDR3 reads CANRVNPGLAWETQYF. CDR3 sequence (DNA): TGTGCCAACAGGGTCAATCCGGGACTAGCGTGGGAGACCCAGTACTTC.

This clonotype was observed a few times. The chain joins TRBV5-1 to TRBJ2-5; tentative D call: TRBD2 (5 bases). The germline V gene has CDR1 SGHRS and CDR2 YFSETQ. The V gene lost 1 base and the J gene lost 3 bases, with 7 bases spanning the gap. This CDR3 has 13 amino acids. The CDR3 DNA reads TGCGCCAGCAGCTTGATGGAGGAAGAGACCCAGTACTTC. It yields the protein CASSLMEEETQYF.

The chain employs TRBV10-3 and TRBJ2-7; 14 positions match TRBD2. Germline assignment: CDR1 ENHRY and CDR2 SYGVKD. The J segment lost 6 bases and the V segment lost 10 bases, leaving 11 bases of the junction unmatched. The CDR3 extends over 15 amino acids. The CDR3 is CATGTSGSSPREQYF. DNA for the CDR3: TGTGCCACCGGGACTAGCGGGAGTTCCCCTCGCGAGCAGTACTTC.

The chain couples TRBV20-1 to TRBJ2-7, with TRBD1 matching over 7 bases. The CDR3 loop spans 13 amino acids. Germline trimming cut 1 base from V and 1 base from J; bases unmatched to any gene: 1. Germline loops: CDR1 DFQATT, CDR2 SNEGSKA (reference sequence). The CDR3 is CSARGQGSYEQYF. Here the CDR3 DNA reads TGCAGTGCTAGAGGACAGGGTTCCTACGAGCAGTACTTC.